This T cell receptor beta chain was found in a study of T cell repertoires in cytomegalovirus infection. As for the study in general: Carrying CMV and the relevant HLA type showed in public TCR beta signatures.

One entry per CDR3 protein, called by TCRdb with MiXCR from the reads. The sample consists of 270,000 or so distinct CDR3 sequences, about 18% of them appearing once. Trimming removed 6 bases from V and 7 bases from J, with 15 bases in between. The CDR3 totals 14 residues. Germline CDR1 and CDR2: MNHEY and SVGAGI. Concerning this clonotype: Its target is unknown.

Study-level findings and limits: Dominant in the ex vivo response were TCR beta clonotypes restricted by HLA-C and specific for CMV.

The sequencing input was CD8+ T cells from PBMCs. The chain links TRBV6-5 to TRBJ1-4; D call uncertain. This sequence originates from a human donor in good health (CMV status not recorded). Some clones in this sample may be carry-over from other donors' samples. CDR3 nucleotides: TGTGCCAGCAGCCCTGATCTTGGGCGTGAAAAACTGTTTTTT. It is translated as CASSPDLGREKLFF.